The 4 T cell receptor beta chains reported below all come from one sample, sequenced in a study of blood T cell repertoires in COVID-19. Using immunoSEQ multiplex PCR, the repertoire was profiled, and TCRdb retains in-frame clones only, with some absent. The sample has tens of thousands of clones, over 80% seen once. Sequences were obtained from peripheral blood. The receptors were sampled from a man aged 55-75 years with active COVID-19.

The CDR3 DNA reads TGTGCCAGCAGACCCTACAGGGGGCATAACTATGGCTACACCTTC. It codes for CASRPYRGHNYGYTF. The chain links TRBV6-5 to TRBJ1-2; TRBD1 matches 9 bases. Germline CDR1 is MNHEY and CDR2 is SVGAGI. With 6 bases clipped from V and 1 base from J, the junction kept 6 bases outside the gene matches. The CDR3 spans 15 residues.

The chain joins TRBV6-6 to TRBJ1-6, with D tentatively TRBD1 (6 bases). CDR1 MNHNY and CDR2 SVGAGI come from the germline V gene (reference sequence). V was clipped by 5 bases and J by 4 bases, with 9 bases between them. The CDR3 has 14 residues. CDR3 residues: CASSADSYNSPLHF. The CDR3 DNA reads TGTGCCAGCAGTGCGGACAGTTATAATTCACCCCTCCACTTT.

The chain employs TRBV3-1 (or the pseudogene TRBV3-2) and TRBJ1-5, with TRBD1 as a possible D gene (5 bases). Germline V gene lookup returns CDR1 LGHDT and CDR2 YNNKEL (reference sequence). The CDR3 extends over 17 amino acids. V was trimmed by 1 base and J by 0 bases, leaving 13 bases between them. CDR3 nucleotides: TGTGCCAGCAGCCAAGGACAAGGACATTATAGCAATCAGCCCCAGCATTTT. This sequence encodes CASSQGQGHYSNQPQHF.

V and J are TRBV3-1 (or the pseudogene TRBV3-2) and TRBJ2-3; no clear D. With 1 base removed from V and 4 bases from J, the gap between germline ends came to 6 bases. The CDR3 contains 13 residues. Per germline, CDR1 LGHDT and CDR2 YNNKEL (reference sequence). The CDR3 loop is CASSQAGPDTQYF. The CDR3 DNA follows: TGTGCCAGCAGCCAAGCGGGTCCAGATACGCAGTATTTT.